This entry lists 7 T cell receptor beta chains sequenced from one sample in a study of cytomegalovirus exposure and HLA in healthy donors. 60 Vbeta and 13 Jbeta primers were used in PCR. TCRdb's copy holds only in-frame clones and misses some; the assay was immunoSEQ multiplex PCR. The sample lists 130,000 to 150,000 clones, over 70% occurring once. Sample: PBMCs. The receptors here all came from a man in his forties in good health and CMV-seropositive.

V usage is TRBV5-1 and J usage is TRBJ2-7, with TRBD2 as a possible D gene (6 bases). CDR1 and CDR2 from the germline V gene are SGHRS and YFSETQ. This CDR3 is built from 15 residues. V shed 0 bases and J shed 3 bases, with 13 bases lying between them. CDR3 nucleotide sequence: TGCGCCAGCAGCTTGGCTGGCGGACTAATCTACGAGCAGTACTTC. It codes for CASSLAGGLIYEQYF.

This chain uses TRBV28 with TRBJ2-6; possible D gene TRBD1, 6 bases. V lost 5 bases and J lost 1, with 15 bases in between. The CDR3 sequence is 17 residues long. Looked up from germline, CDR1 is MDHEN and CDR2 is SYDVKM. CDR3 in DNA: TGTGCCAGCAGTCCATCCGGCGGACAGTCTGGGGCCAACGTCCTGACTTTC. As protein: CASSPSGGQSGANVLTF.

This chain joins TRBV4-3 and TRBJ1-2, with no clear D. This CDR3 spans 14 amino acids. From germline, CDR1 is LGHNA and CDR2 YSLEER. Trimming left V 1 base short and J 4 bases short, with 10 bases between. The CDR3 protein is CASSQVGGPYGYTF. In DNA, the CDR3 is TGCGCCAGCAGCCAAGTCGGCGGGCCCTATGGCTACACCTTC.

V usage is TRBV6-5 and J usage is TRBJ2-7; D remains ambiguous. CDR3 length: 16 residues. Germline V lookup: CDR1 MNHEY, CDR2 SVGAGI. Trimming shortened V by 0 bases and J by 0 bases, and 12 bases separated the two germline ends. The CDR3 DNA sequence: TGTGCCAGCAGTTACTCGAACAGAGATCCCTCCTACGAGCAGTACTTC. It codes for CASSYSNRDPSYEQYF.

J is TRBJ1-4 and V is TRBV27; D is uncertain. Germline loops: CDR1 MNHEY, CDR2 SMNVEV (reference sequence). The CDR3 covers 18 residues. V was cut by 2 bases and J by 0 bases, with 16 bases left in between. The CDR3 is CASSLRPNRGTTNEKLFF. The CDR3 coding sequence is TGTGCCAGCAGTTTACGCCCGAACAGAGGGACAACTAATGAAAAACTGTTTTTT.

This clone occurred a few times. This rearrangement joins TRBV11-3 to TRBJ2-3, with D maybe TRBD2 (5 bases). CDR1 is SGHNT and CDR2 is YENEEA in the germline V gene. The CDR3 extends over 15 amino acids. V was shortened by 5 bases and J by 0 bases, with 12 bases between the two germline ends. CDR3 in amino acids: CASSIGGSSTDTQYF. The CDR3 DNA sequence: TGTGCCAGCAGCATAGGCGGGTCGAGCACAGATACGCAGTATTTT.

This chain joins TRBV5-6 and TRBJ2-7; TRBD2 matches 9 bases. The CDR3 length is 13 residues. CDR1 is SGHDT, CDR2 YYEEEE, per germline. V dropped 4 bases and J dropped 4; count of bases not matched to a gene: 3. CDR3 nucleotides: TGTGCCAGCAGCGGGACTAGCCGTTACGAGCAGTACTTC. This codes for CASSGTSRYEQYF.